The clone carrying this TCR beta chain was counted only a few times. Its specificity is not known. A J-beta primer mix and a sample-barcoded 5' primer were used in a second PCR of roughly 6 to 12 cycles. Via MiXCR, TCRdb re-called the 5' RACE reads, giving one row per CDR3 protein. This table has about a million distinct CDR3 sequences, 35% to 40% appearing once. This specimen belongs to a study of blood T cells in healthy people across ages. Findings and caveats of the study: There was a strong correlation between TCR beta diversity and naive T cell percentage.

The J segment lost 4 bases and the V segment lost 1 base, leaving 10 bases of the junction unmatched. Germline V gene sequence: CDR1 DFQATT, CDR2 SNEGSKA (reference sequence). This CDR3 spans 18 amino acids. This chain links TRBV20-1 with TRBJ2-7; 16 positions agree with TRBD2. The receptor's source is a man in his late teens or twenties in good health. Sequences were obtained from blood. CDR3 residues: CSARGLVGLAGGLYEQYF. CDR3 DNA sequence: TGCAGTGCTAGAGGCTTAGTGGGACTAGCGGGGGGGTTGTACGAGCAGTACTTC.